The entry below gives a single TCR beta chain sequence along with its context. Assay: immunoSEQ multiplex PCR; the TCRdb copy retains only in-frame clones and omits some. The data contain about 140,000 clones, around 87% of them singletons. Germline values: CDR1 KGHSH, CDR2 LQKENI. CDR3 length: 16 residues. V was pared by 6 bases and J by 3 bases, with 18 bases between. The sample belongs to a study of blood T cell repertoires in COVID-19. The sample comprised peripheral blood. The receptor was isolated from a middle-aged man who had recovered from COVID-19. This chain joins TRBV18 and TRBJ1-5, with D possibly being TRBD1 (5 bases). The CDR3 bases are TGTGCCAGCTCGACCTTTGGGGGGGGGATCAATCAGCCCCAGCATTTT. Translating gives CASSTFGGGINQPQHF. The whole variable domain, filled in from reference TRBV18 and TRBJ1-5, reads NAGVMQNPRHLVRRRGQEARLRCSPMKGHSHVYWYRQLPEEGLKFMVYLQKENIIDESGMPKERFSAEFPKEGPSILRIQQVVRGDSAAYFCASSTFGGGINQPQHFGDGTRLSIL.